Given below is one T cell receptor (beta chain) in context. This receptor's antigen is unknown. Per-base quality was not reported, and no clone a single base away is much larger than it. This entry comes from a study of CD8+CD57+ T cells in acquired aplastic anemia (dated by TCRdb to the late 2010s). With respect to the entire study: Extracted DNA from sorted CD4+ and CD8+ cells averaged about 3.4 ug, ranging from about 0.2 to 30 ug. Healthy donor samples averaged roughly 9.8 million reads for CD4+ and about 11 million for CD8+ cells. The full study reports these points: CD8+ Simpson's diversity did not differ significantly between patients and healthy controls (P=0.060). Nearly 30 CD8+ CDR3 sequences were found in both patients and controls but appeared to be highly expressed in patients and within the immunodominant clones of the patients.

The study deep-sequenced TCR repertoires of sorted CD4+ and CD8+ blood T cells from severe aplastic anemia patients and healthy subjects. Ficoll-Paque density gradient centrifugation was used to isolate peripheral blood mononuclear cells. CD4+ and CD8+ T cells were sorted by FACS or magnetic beads before DNA extraction. Genomic DNA served as template for TCR beta VDJ combination and CDR3 sequence profiling. An Illumina HiSeq 2000 was used for TCR repertoire sequencing. On the authors' methods: Repertoires were assessed using TRBV/TRBJ rearrangement plots, CDR3 size and DJ length profiles, and Simpson's diversity index. Whichever DNA sequence was most abundant in the deep sequencing data was defined as the immunodominant clone. CDR3 amino acid sequences were checked for sharing across subjects and were also compared against the VDJdb database and published repertoires. TCRdb itself trimmed the public reads at Q25 with fastp, ran MiXCR and retained productive beta chains. Each entry merges the rows of one CDR3 protein and shows their most common DNA and genes. It is TCRdb's table, rather than the study itself, that gives the V and J calls and clone size. The sample data list some 190,000 distinct CDR3 sequences, and around half of these were observed just once. Around 2.7% of the sample comes from the top ten.

The receptor was isolated from a human donor in good health. Sequenced sample: sorted CD4+, CD8+, or CD8+CD57+ T cells (not recorded which) from PBMCs.

For the CDR3, the sequence is CASTAELAGRNEQFF. The bases read TGTGCCAGCACCGCCGAACTAGCGGGGAGAAATGAGCAGTTCTTC. The V and J segments used are TRBV2 and TRBJ2-1; 10 nucleotides in the junction match TRBD2. The junction shows trimming of 7 bases on V and 7 bases on J, and the gene matches do not reach 10 bases of it. From its cysteine to its phenylalanine, the CDR3 spans 15 amino acids. The retained sequence is limited to the CDR3, 45 bases, with the frame set at the first base. The germline V gene specifies SNHLY as CDR1 and FYNNEI as CDR2.